The 15 T cell receptor beta chains below all came from one sample that was sequenced in a study of blood T cells in healthy people across ages. Alongside a J-beta primer mix, a sample-barcoded 5' primer served in a second PCR lasting about 7 to 12 cycles. A single record per CDR3 protein comes from TCRdb applying MiXCR to the 5' RACE reads. The sample comprises hundreds of thousands of distinct CDR3 sequences, around three fifths of which are singletons, and 30% to 45% rests with the top ten. Source material: blood. These TCRs come from a man between 60 and 75 years old in good health.

The rearrangement joins TRBV4-1 to TRBJ1-3, with D maybe TRBD1 (6 bases). Trimming left V 0 bases short and J 0 bases short, with 12 bases between. There are 17 residues in the CDR3. Germline V CDR1 and CDR2: MGHRA, YSYEKL. In DNA, the CDR3 is TGCGCCAGCAGCCAAGAAGGGACACCCCGCTCTGGAAACACCATATATTTT. Protein product: CASSQEGTPRSGNTIYF.

This clonotype was picked up a small number of times. J is TRBJ2-5 and V is TRBV29-1; TRBD1 might be the D (5 bases). V gave up 5 bases and J gave up 5 bases, with 27 bases separating them. The CDR3 extends over 17 amino acids. Germline lookup yields CDR1 SQVTM and CDR2 ANQGSEA. CDR3 sequence (DNA): TGCAGCGTTCCTTGGGGCACAGGCGATCTACAAGGGGAGACCCAGTACTTC. Residues: CSVPWGTGDLQGETQYF.

The table lists this clonotype with a few counts. J is TRBJ2-3 and V is TRBV6-5, with 7 nucleotides matching TRBD2. The V and J ends lost 2 bases and 1 base, in that order; junction bases with no gene match: 6. The CDR3 is 16 residues long. Germline values: CDR1 MNHEY, CDR2 SVGAGI. The DNA of the CDR3 is TGTGCCAGCAGTTACCCGCCCAGCGGGGGCACAGATACGCAGTATTTT. It translates to CASSYPPSGGTDTQYF.

The genes are TRBV13 and TRBJ2-3; 10 nucleotides align to TRBD2. V was clipped by 1 base and J by 4 bases; unmatched bases: 5. CDR1 PRHDT and CDR2 FYEKMQ come from the germline V gene (reference sequence). This CDR3 spans 16 amino acids. CDR3 sequence: CASSLERGGLPDTQYF. The DNA of the CDR3 is TGTGCCAGCAGCTTAGAGCGGGGGGGCCTCCCAGATACGCAGTATTTT. The full variable domain, completed using reference TRBV13 and TRBJ2-3, is AAGVIQSPRHLIKEKRETATLKCYPIPRHDTVYWYQQGPGQDPQFLISFYEKMQSDKGSIPDRFSAQQFSDYHSELNMSSLELGDSALYFCASSLERGGLPDTQYFGPGTRLTVL.

The CDR3 spells CASSPQGGQGYGYTF. The DNA for the CDR3 is TGTGCCAGCAGTCCACAGGGGGGACAGGGCTATGGCTACACCTTC. The chain couples TRBV12-3 or TRBV12-4 to TRBJ1-2; 9 bases map to TRBD1. The CDR3 length is 15 residues. J lost 4 bases, V lost 5 bases, and 8 bases had no gene match.

The genes are TRBV6-1 and TRBJ1-1; 8 nucleotides align to TRBD1. CDR1 MNHNS and CDR2 SASEGT come from the germline V gene. This CDR3 comprises 14 residues. The J segment lost 2 bases and the V segment lost 4 bases, leaving 3 bases of the junction unmatched. The CDR3 DNA follows: TGTGCCAGCAGTGTCTCAGGGGGCAACACTGAAGCTTTCTTT. The encoded protein is CASSVSGGNTEAFF.

The V and J genes are TRBV11-2 and TRBJ1-1, with D unresolved. The CDR3 loop spans 16 amino acids. Germline values: CDR1 SGHAT, CDR2 FQNNGV. V dropped 5 bases and J dropped 0 bases, with 16 bases sitting between them. DNA of the CDR3: TGTGCCAGCAGCCTTATAGAGACTTCTGTGAACACTGAAGCTTTCTTT. Protein: CASSLIETSVNTEAFF.

DNA of the CDR3: TGTGCCAGCAGCGCCACCGGACAGGTGAGCTCCTACGAGCAGTACTTC. Translation: CASSATGQVSSYEQYF. V and J are TRBV9 and TRBJ2-7; 7 positions agree with TRBD1. Trimming took 3 bases from V and 0 from J; bases not matched to a gene: 9. CDR1 SGDLS and CDR2 YYNGEE come from the germline V gene. The CDR3 runs to 16 residues.

V gene TRBV6-5 combines with J gene TRBJ2-5; D is ambiguous. V lost 2 bases and J 0 bases, leaving 7 bases between the germline ends. This CDR3 is built from 14 residues. Germline-derived CDR1 and CDR2 are MNHEY and SVGAGI. The CDR3 spells CASSYGEDQETQYF. The CDR3 nucleotides are TGTGCCAGCAGTTACGGAGAGGACCAAGAGACCCAGTACTTC.

The chain joins TRBV3-1 to TRBJ2-3; D is undetermined. This CDR3 contains 10 residues. CDR1 is LGHDT, CDR2 YNNKEL, per germline (reference sequence). With 0 bases removed from V and 11 bases from J, the gap between germline ends came to 3 bases. CDR3 sequence: CASSQEKQYF. The CDR3 coding sequence is TGTGCCAGCAGCCAAGAAAAGCAGTATTTT.

In this sample, this clonotype turned up a few times. This chain links TRBV5-1 with TRBJ2-1; no firm D call. Germline V gene lookup returns CDR1 SGHRS and CDR2 YFSETQ. V lost 1 base to trimming and J lost 5 bases, with 7 bases between them. This CDR3 comprises 13 residues. Written as DNA, the CDR3 is TGCGCCAGCAGCTTGAGTGTTCACAATGAGCAGTTCTTC. Its translation is CASSLSVHNEQFF.

The V and J genes are TRBV6-5 and TRBJ2-7; perhaps TRBD2 as D (5 bases). In germline, CDR1 is MNHEY, CDR2 SVGAGI. V lost 6 bases and J lost 0, with 12 bases in between. The CDR3 is 14 amino acids. The CDR3 spells CASRVDWGSYEQYF. DNA for the CDR3: TGTGCCAGCAGAGTGGACTGGGGCTCCTACGAGCAGTACTTC.

The chain has TRBV29-1 and TRBJ1-2; the D is unclear. The CDR3 is made up of 14 amino acids. Germline-derived CDR1 and CDR2 are SQVTM and ANQGSEA. The V end lost 2 bases, the J end lost 0 bases, and 10 bases lay between the germline ends. CDR3 loop: CSVESGSPNYGYTF. The CDR3 nucleotides are TGCAGCGTTGAATCTGGCAGCCCTAACTATGGCTACACCTTC.

The rearrangement joins TRBV2 to TRBJ2-7; D gene uncertain. The J call is in doubt because the DNA end fits TRBJ2-5 better. The germline CDR1 and CDR2 sequences are SNHLY and FYNNEI. The CDR3 length is 17 residues. In DNA form, the CDR3 reads TGTGCCAGCAGTGAGGCCCCTAGTATCACATCGAGGAAGACCCAGTACTTC. It specifies CASSEAPSITSRKTQYF.

The chain has TRBV15 and TRBJ2-5; 7 bases fit TRBD1. Germline loops: CDR1 LNHNV, CDR2 YYDKDF (reference sequence). J was trimmed by 5 bases and V by 0 bases; bases with no gene match: 3. This CDR3 is 14 amino acids long. CDR3 residues: CATSRDPTGETQYF. In nucleotides, the CDR3 is TGTGCCACCAGCAGAGATCCGACAGGGGAGACCCAGTACTTC.